A selection of T cell receptor beta chains follows, all from one sample in a study of shared T cell receptors in the human thymus. Produced via immunoSEQ multiplex PCR; TCRdb's table is partial and in-frame only. The profile shows about 380,000 clones, approximately 95% of them singletons. Material for sequencing was thymocytes. The source of these receptors is a human donor. CDR3s include the opening cysteine and the closing phenylalanine or tryptophan. D genes are given only for firm matches. Clone size, where shown, is once, few, many, or a class for clones that have expanded.

D: TRBD1
J: TRBJ1-1
V: TRBV15
size: NA
CDR3: CATGTGGNGTEAFF
DNA: TGTGCCACCGGGACAGGGGGTAATGGCACTGAAGCTTTCTTT

D: NA
J: TRBJ2-7
V: TRBV30
size: NA
CDR3: CAWSPRQGRAYEQYF
DNA: TGTGCCTGGAGTCCTCGACAGGGGAGGGCCTACGAGCAGTACTTC

D: NA
J: TRBJ2-1
V: TRBV6-1
size: NA
CDR3: CASPCRRGRIHEQFF
DNA: TGTGCCAGCCCCTGTAGACGGGGTAGGATCCATGAGCAGTTCTTC

D: NA
J: TRBJ1-1
V: TRBV4-1
size: NA
CDR3: CASSLDPIEVGRHSMNTEAFF
DNA: TGCGCCAGCAGCTTGGACCCGATCGAGGTAGGAAGACATAGTATGAACACTGAAGCTTTCTTT

D: NA
J: TRBJ2-1
V: TRBV27
size: NA
CDR3: CASSFPPDRRDEQFF
DNA: TGTGCCAGCAGTTTCCCCCCGGACAGAAGAGATGAGCAGTTCTTC

D: NA
J: TRBJ1-2
V: TRBV7-2
size: NA
CDR3: CASSPGVFNYGYTF
DNA: TGTGCCAGCAGCCCGGGGGTTTTTAACTATGGCTACACCTTC

D: TRBD1
J: TRBJ2-5
V: TRBV6-5
size: NA
CDR3: CASSLLSGTGQETQYF
DNA: TGTGCCAGCAGTTTGCTATCAGGGACAGGTCAAGAGACCCAGTACTTC

D: TRBD1
J: TRBJ2-1
V: TRBV6-4
size: NA
CDR3: CASSEAREGQGRGEQFF
DNA: TGTGCCAGCAGTGAAGCTAGAGAGGGACAGGGTAGGGGTGAGCAGTTCTTC

D: TRBD2
J: TRBJ2-6
V: TRBV15
size: NA
CDR3: CATSSALPGGRGANVLTF
DNA: TGTGCCACCAGCAGCGCCCTTCCGGGGGGTCGAGGGGCCAACGTCCTGACTTTC

D: TRBD1
J: TRBJ2-5
V: TRBV4-1
size: NA
CDR3: CASSQWVTGGRDYQETQYF
DNA: TGCGCCAGCAGCCAATGGGTGACAGGGGGTAGAGACTACCAAGAGACCCAGTACTTC

D: NA
J: TRBJ1-5
V: TRBV7-2
size: NA
CDR3: CASSLARGQPQHF
DNA: TGTGCCAGCAGCTTAGCGCGCGGGCAGCCCCAGCATTTT

D: TRBD2
J: TRBJ2-7
V: TRBV28
size: NA
CDR3: CASSLGGTSGHTYEQYF
DNA: TGTGCCAGCAGTTTAGGCGGGACTAGCGGACACACCTACGAGCAGTACTTC

D: NA
J: TRBJ2-5
V: TRBV28
size: once
CDR3: CASSGTPQETQYF
DNA: TGTGCCAGCAGTGGGACTCCCCAAGAGACCCAGTACTTC

D: TRBD1
J: TRBJ2-7
V: TRBV25-1
size: NA
CDR3: CASSESRTGQGCEQYF
DNA: TGTGCCAGCAGTGAATCTAGGACGGGACAGGGGTGCGAGCAGTACTTC

D: TRBD2
J: TRBJ2-3
V: TRBV30
size: NA
CDR3: CAWRASGRRDTQYF
DNA: TGTGCCTGGAGGGCTAGCGGGAGAAGGGATACGCAGTATTTT

D: TRBD1
J: TRBJ1-5
V: TRBV7-6
size: NA
CDR3: CASSRQGSQPQHF
DNA: TGTGCCAGCAGCCGACAGGGGAGTCAGCCCCAGCATTTT

D: NA
J: TRBJ1-1
V: TRBV28
size: NA
CDR3: CASSSDPREGNTEAFF
DNA: TGTGCCAGCAGTTCCGATCCCAGGGAAGGGAATACTGAAGCTTTCTTT

D: NA
J: TRBJ1-1
V: TRBV12-5
size: NA
CDR3: CASGLFASGNTEAFF
DNA: TGTGCTAGTGGTTTGTTTGCCTCGGGAAACACTGAAGCTTTCTTT

D: NA
J: TRBJ2-4
V: TRBV6-4
size: NA
CDR3: CASSPGGGASKNIQYF
DNA: TGTGCCAGCAGCCCTGGGGGGGGCGCTTCCAAAAACATTCAGTACTTC

D: NA
J: TRBJ1-3
V: TRBV28
size: NA
CDR3: CASSLPGARTVYSGNTIYF
DNA: TGTGCCAGCAGTTTGCCCGGCGCTCGGACAGTCTATTCTGGAAACACCATATATTTT

D: NA
J: TRBJ2-4
V: TRBV19
size: NA
CDR3: CASREGAKNIQYF
DNA: TGTGCCAGTAGAGAAGGGGCCAAAAACATTCAGTACTTC

D: NA
J: TRBJ2-7
V: TRBV29-1
size: NA
CDR3: CSVEGQIISYEQYF
DNA: TGCAGCGTTGAAGGTCAGATAATCTCCTACGAGCAGTACTTC

D: TRBD1
J: TRBJ1-5
V: TRBV11-2
size: NA
CDR3: CASSLSRDRGHQPQHF
DNA: TGTGCCAGCAGCTTGTCCCGGGACAGGGGTCATCAGCCCCAGCATTTT

D: NA
J: TRBJ2-7
V: TRBV25-1
size: NA
CDR3: CASSGTGPYEQYF
DNA: TGTGCCAGCAGCGGGACTGGACCCTACGAGCAGTACTTC

D: NA
J: TRBJ2-5
V: TRBV12-5
size: NA
CDR3: CASGLGRPPMGDLETQYF
DNA: TGTGCTAGTGGTTTGGGACGACCGCCGATGGGGGACCTGGAGACCCAGTACTTC

D: NA
J: TRBJ1-1
V: TRBV7-2
size: once
CDR3: CASSLDVPKAFF
DNA: TGTGCCAGCAGCTTAGACGTACCTAAAGCTTTCTTT

D: TRBD1
J: TRBJ1-4
V: TRBV27
size: NA
CDR3: CASSPHDRGGSNEKLFF
DNA: TGTGCCAGCAGTCCCCACGACAGGGGGGGGTCTAATGAAAAACTGTTTTTT

D: NA
J: TRBJ1-2
V: TRBV7-8
size: NA
CDR3: CASSLDRNGYTF
DNA: TGTGCCAGCAGCTTAGACAGAAATGGCTACACCTTC

D: TRBD1
J: TRBJ1-1
V: TRBV28
size: NA
CDR3: CASRQTPARGRSIDTEAFF
DNA: TGTGCCAGCAGACAAACCCCGGCAAGGGGGCGTTCGATTGACACTGAAGCTTTCTTT

D: NA
J: TRBJ1-1
V: TRBV7-8
size: NA
CDR3: CASAPCSMNTEAFF
DNA: TGTGCCAGCGCCCCTTGCAGCATGAACACTGAAGCTTTCTTT

D: TRBD1
J: TRBJ2-3
V: TRBV6-5
size: few
CDR3: CASRGTGERADTQYF
DNA: TGTGCCAGCAGAGGGACAGGGGAAAGGGCAGATACGCAGTATTTT

D: NA
J: TRBJ1-2
V: TRBV7-2
size: NA
CDR3: CASSLGTNYGYTF
DNA: TGTGCCAGCAGCTTAGGGACAAACTATGGCTACACCTTC

D: TRBD2
J: TRBJ2-1
V: TRBV13
size: NA
CDR3: CASSFRMLRGRALMNEQFF
DNA: TGTGCCAGCAGCTTCCGAATGCTCCGCGGGAGGGCACTGATGAATGAGCAGTTCTTC

D: TRBD2
J: TRBJ2-7
V: TRBV27
size: NA
CDR3: CASSFDGTSGNSYEQYF
DNA: TGTGCCAGCAGTTTCGACGGGACTAGCGGAAACTCCTACGAGCAGTACTTC

D: NA
J: TRBJ1-5
V: TRBV7-2
size: NA
CDR3: CASSLGRQGINQPQHF
DNA: TGTGCCAGCAGCTTAGGGAGGCAGGGAATCAATCAGCCCCAGCATTTT

D: TRBD1
J: TRBJ1-5
V: TRBV7-8
size: NA
CDR3: CASSFPGTGDQPQHF
DNA: TGTGCCAGCAGCTTCCCCGGGACAGGGGATCAGCCCCAGCATTTT

D: NA
J: TRBJ2-7
V: TRBV11-2
size: NA
CDR3: CASSLNGIADPARLYEQYF
DNA: TGTGCCAGCAGCCTTAACGGGATAGCGGACCCCGCTAGACTTTACGAGCAGTACTTC

D: TRBD2
J: TRBJ2-5
V: TRBV5-4
size: NA
CDR3: CASSLETSGIETQYF
DNA: TGTGCCAGCAGCTTGGAGACTAGCGGGATAGAGACCCAGTACTTC